The rows below give T cell receptor beta chains drawn from one sample of a study of Ad26.COV2.S vaccination and SARS-CoV-2 variants. Generated by immunoSEQ multiplex PCR, the TCRdb table keeps only in-frame clones and is missing some. The sample shows a few hundred thousand clones, 90% of them seen only once. Here the sequenced sample was peripheral blood, taken in a trial of Ad26.COV2.S vaccine versus placebo. These receptors all stem from a person between 18 and 65 years old who received the Ad26.COV2.S COVID-19 vaccine or a placebo. The CDR3 runs from the conserved cysteine through the conserved F or W. Fields, in order: J gene, clone size, D gene, V gene, CDR3 protein, CDR3 DNA. D genes are given only for firm matches. Size is omitted from some rows. Given values are once, few, many or a class for expanded clones.

TRBJ1-6 | once | . | TRBV28 | CASRPPGSYNSPLHF | TGTGCCAGCAGGCCCCCCGGGAGTTATAATTCACCCCTCCACTTT
TRBJ2-7 | few | . | TRBV5-1 | CASRSQGYEQYF | TGCGCCAGCAGGTCCCAGGGTTACGAGCAGTACTTC
TRBJ1-3 | . | . | TRBV7-6 | CASSLALPSGNTIYF | TGTGCCAGCAGCTTAGCCCTGCCGTCTGGAAACACCATATATTTT
TRBJ2-7 | . | . | TRBV13 | CASSLGVSGQLYEQYF | TGTGCCAGCAGCTTGGGGGTTTCCGGACAGCTCTACGAGCAGTACTTC
TRBJ1-6 | . | TRBD1 | TRBV7-2 | CASSHKPGQGWNSPLHF | TGTGCCAGCAGCCACAAACCGGGACAGGGGTGGAATTCACCCCTCCACTTT
TRBJ2-7 | . | . | TRBV5-1 | CASSLGDNSYEQYF | TGCGCCAGCAGCTTGGGGGACAACTCCTACGAGCAGTACTTC
TRBJ1-5 | . | TRBD1 | TRBV18 | CASSPSGGYQPQHF | TGTGCCAGCTCACCGTCAGGGGGATATCAGCCCCAGCATTTT
TRBJ2-1 | . | TRBD2 | TRBV9 | CASSGGLAGGPNEQFF | TGTGCCAGCAGCGGGGGACTAGCGGGAGGGCCAAATGAGCAGTTCTTC
TRBJ2-7 | . | . | TRBV11-1 | CASSHAGTTYEQYF | TGTGCCAGCAGCCATGCCGGGACAACGTACGAGCAGTACTTC
TRBJ1-6 | . | . | TRBV6-5 | CASSYAGSYNSPLHF | TGTGCCAGCAGTTACGCGGGATCGTATAATTCACCCCTCCACTTT
TRBJ2-3 | . | TRBD2 | TRBV3-1/TRBV3-2 | CASSQGGAGGADTQYF | TGTGCCAGCAGCCAAGGAGGAGCGGGAGGAGCAGATACGCAGTATTTT
TRBJ2-2 | . | . | TRBV18 | CASSPRIGNTGELFF | TGTGCCAGCTCACCACGGATAGGGAACACCGGGGAGCTGTTTTTT
TRBJ2-7 | . | . | TRBV27 | CASSSRGVEQYF | TGTGCCAGCAGTTCCAGGGGCGTCGAGCAGTACTTC
TRBJ2-1 | . | TRBD2 | TRBV10-3 | CAISGPGTSGRSSYNEQFF | TGTGCCATCAGTGGCCCGGGCACTAGCGGGCGGAGCTCCTACAATGAGCAGTTCTTC
TRBJ2-1 | . | TRBD2 | TRBV19 | CASSSGSSYNEQFF | TGTGCCAGTAGTAGCGGGAGTAGTTACAATGAGCAGTTCTTC
TRBJ2-2 | few | . | TRBV28 | CASRGLILAGGGELFF | TGTGCCAGCAGAGGCCTAATCCTGGCTGGTGGCGGGGAGCTGTTTTTT
TRBJ2-7 | . | . | TRBV5-4 | CASSLLTTEQYF | TGTGCCAGCAGCTTACTTACGACCGAGCAGTACTTC
TRBJ2-7 | . | TRBD2 | TRBV19 | CASSIGLAGGPRTYEQYF | TGTGCCAGTAGTATCGGTCTAGCGGGAGGGCCTAGGACCTACGAGCAGTACTTC
TRBJ1-5 | once | . | TRBV7-8 | CASSQRGGNQPQHF | TGTGCCAGCAGCCAGAGGGGGGGCAATCAGCCCCAGCATTTT
TRBJ2-5 | . | . | TRBV28 | CASSQEGETQYF | TGTGCCAGTAGCCAGGAAGGAGAGACCCAGTACTTC
TRBJ2-3 | . | TRBD1 | TRBV24-1 | CATSDFRGQGPDTQYF | TGTGCCACCAGTGATTTTCGCGGACAGGGCCCAGATACGCAGTATTTT
TRBJ1-2 | . | . | TRBV3-1/TRBV3-2 | CASSQGVLGAWGYGYTF | TGTGCCAGCAGCCAAGGAGTGTTGGGGGCTTGGGGCTATGGCTACACCTTC
TRBJ2-7 | . | TRBD1 | TRBV6-5 | CASRQTGISYEQYF | TGTGCCAGCAGGCAGACAGGGATCTCCTACGAGCAGTACTTC
TRBJ2-5 | . | TRBD2 | TRBV9 | CASSVGGLAGTETQYF | TGTGCCAGCAGCGTGGGAGGACTAGCGGGAACTGAGACCCAGTACTTC
TRBJ2-7 | . | . | TRBV10-3 | CAISDGGYEQYF | TGTGCCATCAGTGACGGAGGTTACGAGCAGTACTTC
TRBJ2-7 | . | TRBD1 | TRBV5-4 | CASSFGDRGYSYEQYF | TGTGCCAGCAGCTTCGGGGACAGGGGGTACTCCTACGAGCAGTACTTC
TRBJ1-1 | . | TRBD1 | TRBV14 | CASSETGTALKAFF | TGTGCCAGCAGCGAAACCGGGACAGCCTTGAAAGCTTTCTTT
TRBJ2-1 | . | TRBD1 | TRBV4-2 | CASSQVDRDNEQFF | TGTGCCAGCAGCCAAGTGGACAGGGACAATGAGCAGTTCTTC
TRBJ1-3 | once | . | TRBV29-1 | CSARHYSGNTIYF | TGCAGCGCCCGACACTACTCTGGAAACACCATATATTTT